This passage covers 9 T cell receptor beta chains from one sample sequenced in a study of blood T cells in healthy people across ages. A J-beta primer mix and a sample-barcoded 5' primer were used in a second PCR of about 7 to 12 cycles. MiXCR was run by TCRdb on the 5' RACE reads, yielding one entry per CDR3 protein. The sample contains approximately 670,000 distinct CDR3 sequences, approximately 40% of which appear only once. What was sequenced was blood. The receptor source for this set is a man older than 75 in good health.

This clonotype was picked up a small number of times. J is TRBJ2-3 and V is TRBV7-2, with no clear D. V was trimmed by 5 bases and J by 0 bases, leaving 12 bases between them. This CDR3 has 15 amino acids. The V gene's germline CDR1 is SGHTA and CDR2 FQGNSA. CDR3 protein: CASSTRQGSTDTQYF. CDR3 DNA: TGTGCCAGCAGCACCCGACAAGGAAGCACAGATACGCAGTATTTT.

This clonotype was observed a few times. The chain couples TRBV7-6 to TRBJ1-1, with 8 bases identical to TRBD1. Germline trimming cut 5 bases from V and 6 bases from J; bases unmatched to any gene: 8. The V gene's germline CDR1 is SGHVS and CDR2 FNYEAQ. The CDR3 covers 14 residues. CDR3 sequence reads: CASSPQGAAAEAFF. CDR3 DNA sequence: TGTGCCAGCAGCCCGCAGGGGGCAGCGGCTGAAGCTTTCTTT.

In this sample, this clonotype turned up a few times. The gene calls are TRBV27 and TRBJ1-1; 8 bases match TRBD1. V shed 0 bases and J 5 bases; nucleotides not matched to a gene: 5. CDR3 length: 15 residues. Germline CDR1 reads MNHEY; CDR2 reads SMNVEV (reference sequence). The CDR3 DNA reads TGTGCCAGCAGTTTATCGACGAGACAGGGGACTGAAGCTTTCTTT. Protein: CASSLSTRQGTEAFF.

The rearrangement joins TRBV7-8 to TRBJ1-5; D gene uncertain. The V end was cut by 8 bases, the J end by 5 bases, with 10 bases between. This CDR3 region has 12 residues. In germline, CDR1 is SGHVS, CDR2 FQNEAQ. CDR3 in DNA: TGTGCCAGCCTGCACCGATATCAGCCCCAGCATTTT. Residues: CASLHRYQPQHF.

A remark on this clonotype: A read error may produce the germline difference seen at one junction end. The chain couples TRBV19 to TRBJ2-6; 7 bases align to TRBD1. The CDR3 is made up of 17 amino acids. CDR1 and CDR2 from the germline V gene are LNHDA and SQIVND (reference sequence). The CDR3 nucleotides read TGTGCCAGTAGGCCGGCAGACAGGGTAACTGGGGCCAACGTCCCGACTTTC. This sequence encodes CASRPADRVTGANVPTF.

The V gene is TRBV25-1, the J gene TRBJ2-1; a possible D gene is TRBD2 (7 bases). This CDR3 has 14 amino acids. Germline CDR1 MGHDK, CDR2 SYGVNS. V gave up 9 bases and J gave up 8 bases, with 20 bases separating them. The CDR3 loop is CASTLRGGVHEQFF. CDR3 coding DNA: TGTGCCAGTACGCTCCGAGGGGGGGTCCATGAGCAGTTCTTC. Full variable domain (missing parts from reference TRBV25-1 and TRBJ2-1): EADIYQTPRYLVIGTGKKITLECSQTMGHDKMYWYQQDPGMELHLIHYSYGVNSTEKGDLSSESTVSRIRTEHFPLTLESARPSHTSQYLCASTLRGGVHEQFFGPGTRLTVL.

At least ten counts were recorded for this clonotype. The rearrangement uses TRBV7-2 and TRBJ2-3; no clear D. The V end lost 5 bases, the J end lost 1 base, and 10 bases lay between the germline ends. Per germline, CDR1 SGHTA and CDR2 FQGNSA. The CDR3 has 14 amino acids. The CDR3 region is CASSADRGTDTQYF. The CDR3, as DNA: TGTGCCAGCAGCGCGGACCGTGGCACAGATACGCAGTATTTT.

This clonotype has a single count. The V gene is TRBV7-2, the J gene TRBJ2-1; maybe TRBD2 (6 bases). This CDR3 is built from 13 residues. Germline assignment: CDR1 SGHTA and CDR2 FQGNSA. Trimming removed 5 bases from V and 10 bases from J, with 15 bases in between. DNA of the CDR3: TGTGCCAGCAGCCTACGGGAGCACTACGAGCAGTTCTTC. Residues: CASSLREHYEQFF.

The chain combines TRBV7-9 with TRBJ1-2; 11 bases align to TRBD1. CDR1 and CDR2 (germline): SEHNR, FQNEAQ (reference sequence). J lost 2 bases, V lost 1 base, and 9 bases had no gene match. This CDR3 has 18 residues. CDR3 nucleotides: TGTGCCAGCAGCTTAGTGGGGACAGGGGGGCTTCGGAACTATGGCTACACCTTC. It codes for CASSLVGTGGLRNYGYTF. The whole variable domain, filled in from reference TRBV7-9 and TRBJ1-2, reads DTGVSQNPRHKITKRGQNVTFRCDPISEHNRLYWYRQTLGQGPEFLTYFQNEAQLEKSRLLSDRFSAERPKGSFSTLEIQRTEQGDSAMYLCASSLVGTGGLRNYGYTFGSGTRLTVV.